The source of this T cell receptor (beta chain) is a study of radiotherapy plus CTLA-4 blockade in lung cancer. The CDR3 is 13 residues long. Trimming pared 0 bases from V and 5 bases from J, leaving 7 bases between. In germline, CDR1 is SGHRS, CDR2 YFSETQ. Regarding this clone: The antigen is undetermined.

The method was immunoSEQ multiplex PCR; TCRdb's version includes in-frame clones alone and lacks a portion of them. The table shows about 110,000 clones, with 81% occurring only once. General study results and limits: Early blood T cell clone dynamics reportedly forecast response best, with interferon-beta.

The sequencing used peripheral blood, collected from a patient treated with radiotherapy plus ipilimumab. The receptor comes from a human donor with non-small cell lung cancer that progressed on radiotherapy plus ipilimumab. Some clones in this sample may be carry-over from other donors' samples. This chain joins TRBV5-1 and TRBJ2-3; D remains unclear. CDR3 protein: CASSLELLDTQYF. DNA of the CDR3: TGCGCCAGCAGCTTGGAGCTTTTAGATACGCAGTATTTT.